The clone carrying this TCR beta chain has at least ten counts. Noted time point: newly diagnosed GD, antithyroid drugs for less than 3 months. PBMC-derived RNA was used for the TCR library. This record belongs to a study of regulatory T cells in long-lasting Graves disease. V was trimmed by 5 bases and J by 8 bases, leaving 19 bases between them. Per the germline V gene, CDR1 is DFQATT and CDR2 is SNEGSKA (reference sequence). The CDR3 loop spans 14 amino acids. Arm-PCR of CDR3 regions and iRepertoire HTBI primers were the basis on which TCR beta libraries were built. MiXCR, applied by TCRdb to the multiplex PCR reads, yields one record per CDR3 protein. The sample contains a few hundred thousand distinct CDR3 sequences, around 11% of which appear only once. These records were also assigned to another study, of T cells in Graves' hyperthyroidism and ophthalmopathy.

The V call is TRBV20-1, the J call TRBJ2-1, with D perhaps matching TRBD2 (5 bases). This clonotype originated in a young woman with Graves disease. The specimen was peripheral blood mononuclear cells (PBMCs), collected at new diagnosis, from a patient treated with antithyroid drugs. The DNA for the CDR3 is TGCAGTGCTCCCCTGGTAACTAGGAACGATGAGCAGTTCTTC. This translates into CSAPLVTRNDEQFF.